This T cell receptor beta chain was recorded in a study of T cells after yellow fever vaccination. Study conclusions and caveats: The booster response re-showed most primary clones: about 96% CD4, more than 70% CD8.

Trimming cost V 0 bases and J 2 bases, with 12 bases left between them. The length of the CDR3 is 15 residues. Germline V lookup: CDR1 SGHNT, CDR2 YYREEE (reference sequence). Generation of TCR cDNA used 5'RACE template switching (which added a universal primer site and UMIs). MiXCR was run by TCRdb on the 5' RACE reads, yielding one entry per CDR3 protein. Of approximately 550,000 distinct CDR3 sequences in the sample, under 25% are singletons; the top ten hold 13% to 15%. For this clonotype: What it recognizes is unknown.

The clonotype was recovered from a man aged 25 to 40 who received the YFV17D yellow fever vaccine. This chain links TRBV5-4 with TRBJ2-7, with D perhaps TRBD2 (6 bases). The material sequenced was PBMCs, taken 15 days after the yellow fever booster vaccination. The CDR3 region has the DNA TGTGCCAGCAGCTTGGCCGGGGACTTAGCCTACGAGCAGTACTTC. Its translation: CASSLAGDLAYEQYF.